The 14 T cell receptor beta chains below were found in one sample sequenced in a study of CD8 T cells in Susac syndrome. cDNA came from about 0.5 to 1 ug RNA primed by random hexamers. TCRdb reprocessed the immunoSEQ multiplex PCR reads with MiXCR, giving one entry per CDR3 protein. Among about 83,000 distinct CDR3 sequences, approximately 96% were seen once, and the ten largest hold about 0.41%. Sequenced input: CD8+ T cells from PBMCs. These receptors were collected from a human donor with Susac syndrome.

J is TRBJ2-3 and V is TRBV18; 8 bases line up with TRBD1. The CDR3 has 16 residues. The V and J ends lost 2 bases and 4 bases, in that order; junction bases with no gene match: 8. Looked up from germline, CDR1 is KGHSH and CDR2 is LQKENI. The CDR3 protein is CASSPIGQGRSDTQYF. The CDR3 DNA follows: TGTGCCAGCTCACCAATCGGACAGGGTCGTTCAGATACGCAGTATTTT. The complete variable domain, with remaining parts taken from reference TRBV18 and TRBJ2-3, reads NAGVMQNPRHLVRRRGQEARLRCSPMKGHSHVYWYRQLPEEGLKFMVYLQKENIIDESGMPKERFSAEFPKEGPSILRIQQVVRGDSAAYFCASSPIGQGRSDTQYFGPGTRLTVL.

V gene TRBV11-2 combines with J gene TRBJ1-2; no reliable D call. V lost 8 bases and J 6 bases, leaving 16 bases between the germline ends. This CDR3 comprises 13 residues. Germline V CDR1 and CDR2: SGHAT, FQNNGV. CDR3 DNA sequence: TGTGCCAGCGCCCCAGATAACTATGATGGCTACACCTTC. Amino acid sequence: CASAPDNYDGYTF.

The V gene is TRBV5-1, the J gene TRBJ2-3; D uncertain. The CDR3 contains 14 residues. From germline, CDR1 is SGHRS and CDR2 YFSETQ. Trimming cost V 4 bases and J 1 base, with 10 bases left between them. CDR3 in DNA: TGCGCCAGCAGCGCGGCGGAGCGCACAGATACGCAGTATTTT. This encodes CASSAAERTDTQYF.

In this sample, this clonotype turned up a few times. The gene calls are TRBV28 and TRBJ2-3; 8 bases line up with TRBD1. The CDR3 totals 15 residues. Germline-derived CDR1 and CDR2 are MDHEN and SYDVKM. V trimming: 2 bases; J trimming: 2 bases; junction bases outside the gene matches: 3. CDR3 region: CASSLRDRSTDTQYF. CDR3 bases: TGTGCCAGCAGTTTAAGGGACAGGTCCACAGATACGCAGTATTTT.

The chain is built from TRBV7-9 and TRBJ2-2, with 14 positions matching TRBD2. With V trimmed by 6 bases and J by 5 bases, 2 bases remained unmatched. CDR1 is SEHNR, CDR2 FQNEAQ, per germline (reference sequence). This CDR3 region has 15 residues. CDR3 amino acids: CASRGLAGVTGELFF. The CDR3 DNA reads TGTGCCAGCAGGGGACTAGCGGGAGTTACCGGGGAGCTGTTTTTT.

This sequence joins TRBV20-1 and TRBJ1-1; D remains unclear. The CDR3 contains 16 residues. V lost 3 bases to trimming and J lost 1 base, with 18 bases between them. From germline, CDR1 is DFQATT and CDR2 SNEGSKA (reference sequence). The chain's CDR3 is CSARDAPSGTNTEAFF. The CDR3 DNA reads TGCAGTGCTAGGGATGCCCCCTCCGGTACGAACACTGAAGCTTTCTTT.

The chain couples TRBV20-1 to TRBJ2-1; 9 bases are shared with TRBD2. The CDR3 runs 13 residues. Germline V CDR1 and CDR2: DFQATT, SNEGSKA (reference sequence). With 6 bases clipped from V and 10 bases from J, the junction kept 10 bases outside the gene matches. For the CDR3, the DNA is TGCAGTGCACGGGGACTAGCCCGTTTGGAGCAGTTCTTC. Translated, it gives CSARGLARLEQFF.

The chain combines TRBV7-9 with TRBJ2-1; D not certain. Germline lookup yields CDR1 SEHNR and CDR2 FQNEAQ (reference sequence). This CDR3 comprises 16 residues. With 2 bases removed from V and 8 bases from J, the gap between germline ends came to 19 bases. In DNA, the CDR3 is TGTGCCAGCAGCTTAAGCTCCGGAGATCCCCGCGATGAGCAGTTCTTC. This sequence encodes CASSLSSGDPRDEQFF.

The V and J genes are TRBV7-9 and TRBJ2-4, with unresolved D. The CDR3 loop spans 14 amino acids. V lost 7 bases and J 5 bases, leaving 15 bases between the germline ends. Germline V lookup: CDR1 SEHNR, CDR2 FQNEAQ (reference sequence). In nucleotides, the CDR3 is TGTGCCAGCACCCAAGAGGAAAACCAAAACATTCAGTACTTC. It codes for CASTQEENQNIQYF.

The CDR3 DNA reads as TGTGCCAGCAGCTTTAGGGAGGCGGAGGAGACCCAGTACTTC. Encoded protein: CASSFREAEETQYF. The chain employs TRBV7-6 and TRBJ2-5; tentative D call: TRBD2 (6 bases). Trimming left V 3 bases short and J 5 bases short, with 13 bases between. The CDR3 spans 14 residues. Per germline, CDR1 SGHVS and CDR2 FNYEAQ.

The V and J genes are TRBV19 and TRBJ1-5; D unclear. CDR1 is LNHDA, CDR2 SQIVND, per germline (reference sequence). CDR3 length equals 12 residues. V was clipped by 7 bases and J by 1 base, with 5 bases between them. CDR3 loop: CASINSNQPQHF. The CDR3 DNA reads TGTGCCAGTATAAACAGCAATCAGCCCCAGCATTTT.

This sequence joins TRBV20-1 and TRBJ2-3; D remains ambiguous. The CDR3 is 14 residues long. V lost 4 bases, J lost 0 bases, and 11 bases lay in between. Germline CDR1 reads DFQATT; CDR2 reads SNEGSKA (reference sequence). DNA for the CDR3: TGCAGTGCTAAAAGTAGACTTAGCACAGATACGCAGTATTTT. This translates into CSAKSRLSTDTQYF.

Regarding this clonotype: An end of the junction differs from the germline gene, which may be a read error. J is TRBJ2-5 and V is TRBV7-7; 9 bases are a match to TRBD1. Germline CDR1 SSHAT, CDR2 FNYEAQ (reference sequence). The CDR3 consists of 15 residues. CDR3 residues: CASSLGRTGEETQYF. The CDR3 DNA is TGTGCTAGCAGCTTAGGCCGGACAGGGGAAGAGACCCAGTACTTC. The whole variable domain, remainder taken from reference TRBV7-7 and TRBJ2-5, is GAGVSQSPRYKVTKRGQDVTLRCDPISSHATLYWYQQALGQGPEFLTYFNYEAQPDKSGLPSDRFSAERPEGSISTLTIQRTEQRDSAMYRCASSLGRTGEETQYFGPGTRLLVL.

The chain combines TRBV27 with TRBJ2-1; D may match TRBD1 or TRBD2 (6 bases each). The CDR3 runs to 15 residues. Germline V gene sequence: CDR1 MNHEY, CDR2 SMNVEV (reference sequence). V was shortened by 6 bases and J by 4 bases, with 16 bases between the two germline ends. The CDR3 DNA follows: TGTGCCAGCAGCTATGGGGGGCTAGGGTACAATGAGCAGTTCTTC. It yields the protein CASSYGGLGYNEQFF.